Presented here are 21 T cell receptor beta chains from one specimen sequenced in a study of blood T cell repertoires in COVID-19. Libraries were prepared by immunoSEQ multiplex PCR; TCRdb keeps only in-frame clonotypes and omits some of them. The table has roughly 130,000 clones, roughly 83% seen once. Sequencing was carried out using peripheral blood. These receptors were obtained from a woman in her thirties who had recovered from COVID-19.

The CDR3 nucleotides are TGTGCCAGCAGTGATAGGACAGGGCTCAAATCGGATGAGCAGTTCTTC. It translates to CASSDRTGLKSDEQFF. The V gene is TRBV27, the J gene TRBJ2-1; 8 positions match TRBD1. The junction had 14 bases not matched to a gene; V was cut back by 5 bases and J by 8 bases. This CDR3 spans 16 amino acids. Germline CDR1 MNHEY, CDR2 SMNVEV (reference sequence).

The CDR3 reads CATSTGGTGHGTQYF. In DNA, the CDR3 is TGTGCCACCAGCACAGGAGGGACAGGCCACGGTACGCAGTATTTT. The rearrangement uses TRBV15 and TRBJ2-3; 8 bases are a match to TRBD1. The CDR3 is 15 residues long. Germline CDR1 and CDR2: LNHNV and YYDKDF (reference sequence). The junction had 11 bases not matched to a gene; V was cut back by 4 bases and J by 8 bases.

V usage is TRBV11-2 and J usage is TRBJ2-3; 8 nucleotides align to TRBD2. Unmatched junction bases numbered 10, after V lost 6 bases and J lost 5 bases. The CDR3 covers 15 residues. The V gene's germline CDR1 is SGHAT and CDR2 FQNNGV. CDR3: CASSNPAGAKDTQYF. The CDR3 DNA reads as TGTGCCAGCAGTAATCCAGCGGGAGCGAAAGATACGCAGTATTTT.

The chain couples TRBV24-1 to TRBJ2-3; 11 bases map to TRBD1. Germline assignment: CDR1 KGHDR and CDR2 SFDVKD. The CDR3 runs 16 residues. The V gene end was trimmed by 3 bases and the J gene end by 4 bases; junction bases not matched to a gene: 5. CDR3 sequence (DNA): TGTGCCACCAGTGATGGACAGGGGGCAATATCAGATACGCAGTATTTT. It codes for CATSDGQGAISDTQYF.

This clone was seen a few times. The V and J genes are TRBV6-5 and TRBJ2-2; D unresolved. V dropped 2 bases and J dropped 5 bases, with 15 bases sitting between them. There are 16 residues in the CDR3. The germline CDR1 and CDR2 sequences are MNHEY and SVGAGI. The chain's CDR3 is CASSYLGSADTGELFF. The CDR3 region has the DNA TGTGCCAGCAGTTACCTTGGGTCCGCGGATACCGGGGAGCTGTTTTTT.

This chain joins TRBV4-1 and TRBJ2-5, with 10 positions matching TRBD1. This CDR3 has 17 residues. Germline CDR1 and CDR2: MGHRA and YSYEKL. Trimming cost V 0 bases and J 5 bases; bases outside gene matches: 9. The CDR3: CASSQERGQGLGETQYF. As DNA, the CDR3 is TGCGCCAGCAGCCAAGAGAGGGGACAGGGGTTGGGGGAGACCCAGTACTTC.

The chain has TRBV10-2 and TRBJ2-3; TRBD1 matches at 10 bases. This CDR3 spans 15 amino acids. Per germline, CDR1 WSHSY and CDR2 SAAADI. The trim removed 2 bases at V and 3 bases at J, leaving 2 bases unmatched. CDR3 sequence (DNA): TGCGCCAGCAGTGAGGGGACAGGGGTAACAGATACGCAGTATTTT. Its translation: CASSEGTGVTDTQYF.

J is TRBJ1-2 and V is TRBV27; TRBD1 matches at 7 bases. This CDR3 has 14 residues. CDR1 MNHEY and CDR2 SMNVEV come from the germline V gene (reference sequence). V lost 5 bases, J lost 8 bases, and 11 bases stayed unmatched. CDR3 coding DNA: TGTGCCAGCAGTCAAAGACAGGGCGGGCGCGGCTACACCTTC. Amino acid sequence: CASSQRQGGRGYTF.

This chain links TRBV27 with TRBJ2-7; 9 bases are a match to TRBD1. Germline CDR1 reads MNHEY; CDR2 reads SMNVEV (reference sequence). CDR3 length: 15 residues. J was trimmed by 6 bases and V by 4 bases; bases with no gene match: 10. This CDR3 reads CASSSSTGGSGEQYF. In DNA form, the CDR3 reads TGTGCCAGCAGTTCCTCGACAGGGGGTTCGGGCGAGCAGTACTTC.

In its sample, this clone was seen once. The gene calls are TRBV30 and TRBJ2-7; 10 nucleotides agree with TRBD2. V shed 5 bases, J shed 4 bases, and the junction held 11 bases outside the gene matches. CDR3 length: 15 amino acids. CDR1 GTSNPN and CDR2 SVGIG come from the germline V gene (reference sequence). CDR3 nucleotides: TGTGCCTGGCGTGACGGGAGCGGGAGGGTTTACGAGCAGTACTTC. Translating gives CAWRDGSGRVYEQYF.

The chain recombines TRBV7-2 with TRBJ2-5; D remains unclear. The CDR3 extends over 17 amino acids. V dropped 1 base and J dropped 5 bases, with 20 bases sitting between them. CDR1 SGHTA and CDR2 FQGNSA come from the germline V gene. The CDR3 loop reads CASSLDGAVGSRETQYF. CDR3 DNA sequence: TGTGCCAGCAGCTTAGATGGAGCTGTAGGTTCCCGCGAGACCCAGTACTTC.

The chain carries TRBV14 and TRBJ2-1; D is uncertain. The germline V gene has CDR1 SGHDN and CDR2 FVKESK. Trimming removed 4 bases at V and 4 bases at J, with 8 bases between. This CDR3 comprises 13 residues. CDR3 bases: TGTGCCAGCAGCCCCTACCAATACAATGAGCAGTTCTTC. This translates into CASSPYQYNEQFF.

This clone has a handful of counts. V and J are TRBV6-6 and TRBJ1-1; D unclear. In germline, CDR1 is MNHNY, CDR2 SVGAGI (reference sequence). The CDR3 consists of 13 residues. The V and J ends lost 6 bases and 0 bases respectively, with 8 bases between them. The CDR3 protein is CASSLQLNTEAFF. CDR3 nucleotides: TGTGCCAGCAGCCTACAGCTGAACACTGAAGCTTTCTTT.

V gene TRBV2 combines with J gene TRBJ1-6, with D maybe TRBD1 (5 bases). The V gene lost 1 base and the J gene lost 10 bases, with 14 bases spanning the gap. Germline V gives CDR1 SNHLY, CDR2 FYNNEI. The CDR3 has 15 residues. Written as DNA, the CDR3 is TGTGCCAGCAGTGAAGAGGTCGCTAGGGGCTCACCCCTCCACTTT. Protein product: CASSEEVARGSPLHF.

The CDR3 coding sequence is TGTGCCAGCAGTGATGGGCGGGAGTACGAGCAGTACTTC. Translation: CASSDGREYEQYF. The chain carries TRBV2 and TRBJ2-7, with 7 bases identical to TRBD2. CDR3 size: 13 residues. Germline V lookup: CDR1 SNHLY, CDR2 FYNNEI. The J segment lost 4 bases and the V segment lost 3 bases, leaving 3 bases of the junction unmatched.

The chain couples TRBV19 to TRBJ1-1; tentatively, D is TRBD1 (6 bases). CDR3 length: 15 amino acids. Trimming removed 7 bases at V and 1 base at J, with 16 bases between. CDR1 LNHDA and CDR2 SQIVND come from the germline V gene (reference sequence). CDR3 in amino acids: CASTQTGGRNTEAFF. The CDR3 DNA follows: TGTGCCAGTACCCAGACGGGGGGCAGGAACACTGAAGCTTTCTTT. Looking up the rest from reference TRBV19 and TRBJ1-1 gives the full variable domain: DGGITQSPKYLFRKEGQNVTLSCEQNLNHDAMYWYRQDPGQGLRLIYYSQIVNDFQKGDIAEGYSVSREKKESFPLTVTSAQKNPTAFYLCASTQTGGRNTEAFFGQGTRLTVV.

The rearrangement joins TRBV5-1 to TRBJ2-3, with 13 bases aligning to TRBD2. Germline CDR1 and CDR2: SGHRS and YFSETQ. This CDR3 has 16 amino acids. With 4 bases clipped from V and 4 bases from J, the junction kept 6 bases outside the gene matches. The CDR3 nucleotides are TGCGCCAGCAGCCAAAGGACTAGCGGGAGCGCAGATACGCAGTATTTT. Its protein is CASSQRTSGSADTQYF.

This sequence joins TRBV2 and TRBJ2-7, with no clear D. The V gene's germline CDR1 is SNHLY and CDR2 FYNNEI. CDR3 length equals 13 residues. Deletions cut 4 bases from V and 3 bases from J, with 10 bases between. The CDR3 sequence is CASSGVLYYEQYF. CDR3 nucleotide sequence: TGTGCCAGCAGTGGCGTGCTTTACTACGAGCAGTACTTC.

There are a few counts of this clone. The V and J genes are TRBV4-1 and TRBJ2-7; 8 nucleotides line up with TRBD2. Germline V lookup: CDR1 MGHRA, CDR2 YSYEKL. The CDR3 is 16 amino acids. Trimming removed 2 bases from V and 1 base from J; junction bases left unmatched: 7. DNA of the CDR3: TGCGCCAGCAGCCAAATTCGCGGGACTAGTTCCTACGAGCAGTACTTC. It yields the protein CASSQIRGTSSYEQYF.

The J gene is TRBJ1-3, the V gene TRBV5-6, with a possible D match to TRBD1 (6 bases). V was pared by 4 bases and J by 1 base, with 9 bases between. This CDR3 is 14 amino acids long. CDR1 SGHDT and CDR2 YYEEEE come from the germline V gene. The CDR3 nucleotides are TGTGCCAGCAGCAAAGACAGGTCTGGAAACACCATATATTTT. Protein product: CASSKDRSGNTIYF.

The V call is TRBV7-8, the J call TRBJ1-1; 7 nucleotides agree with TRBD1. Trimming at V came to 3 bases and at J to 5 bases, leaving 3 bases not matched to a gene. Per the germline V gene, CDR1 is SGHVS and CDR2 is FQNEAQ. The CDR3 has 13 amino acids. The CDR3 loop reads CASSFDRETEAFF. CDR3 sequence (DNA): TGTGCCAGCAGCTTCGACAGGGAAACTGAAGCTTTCTTT.